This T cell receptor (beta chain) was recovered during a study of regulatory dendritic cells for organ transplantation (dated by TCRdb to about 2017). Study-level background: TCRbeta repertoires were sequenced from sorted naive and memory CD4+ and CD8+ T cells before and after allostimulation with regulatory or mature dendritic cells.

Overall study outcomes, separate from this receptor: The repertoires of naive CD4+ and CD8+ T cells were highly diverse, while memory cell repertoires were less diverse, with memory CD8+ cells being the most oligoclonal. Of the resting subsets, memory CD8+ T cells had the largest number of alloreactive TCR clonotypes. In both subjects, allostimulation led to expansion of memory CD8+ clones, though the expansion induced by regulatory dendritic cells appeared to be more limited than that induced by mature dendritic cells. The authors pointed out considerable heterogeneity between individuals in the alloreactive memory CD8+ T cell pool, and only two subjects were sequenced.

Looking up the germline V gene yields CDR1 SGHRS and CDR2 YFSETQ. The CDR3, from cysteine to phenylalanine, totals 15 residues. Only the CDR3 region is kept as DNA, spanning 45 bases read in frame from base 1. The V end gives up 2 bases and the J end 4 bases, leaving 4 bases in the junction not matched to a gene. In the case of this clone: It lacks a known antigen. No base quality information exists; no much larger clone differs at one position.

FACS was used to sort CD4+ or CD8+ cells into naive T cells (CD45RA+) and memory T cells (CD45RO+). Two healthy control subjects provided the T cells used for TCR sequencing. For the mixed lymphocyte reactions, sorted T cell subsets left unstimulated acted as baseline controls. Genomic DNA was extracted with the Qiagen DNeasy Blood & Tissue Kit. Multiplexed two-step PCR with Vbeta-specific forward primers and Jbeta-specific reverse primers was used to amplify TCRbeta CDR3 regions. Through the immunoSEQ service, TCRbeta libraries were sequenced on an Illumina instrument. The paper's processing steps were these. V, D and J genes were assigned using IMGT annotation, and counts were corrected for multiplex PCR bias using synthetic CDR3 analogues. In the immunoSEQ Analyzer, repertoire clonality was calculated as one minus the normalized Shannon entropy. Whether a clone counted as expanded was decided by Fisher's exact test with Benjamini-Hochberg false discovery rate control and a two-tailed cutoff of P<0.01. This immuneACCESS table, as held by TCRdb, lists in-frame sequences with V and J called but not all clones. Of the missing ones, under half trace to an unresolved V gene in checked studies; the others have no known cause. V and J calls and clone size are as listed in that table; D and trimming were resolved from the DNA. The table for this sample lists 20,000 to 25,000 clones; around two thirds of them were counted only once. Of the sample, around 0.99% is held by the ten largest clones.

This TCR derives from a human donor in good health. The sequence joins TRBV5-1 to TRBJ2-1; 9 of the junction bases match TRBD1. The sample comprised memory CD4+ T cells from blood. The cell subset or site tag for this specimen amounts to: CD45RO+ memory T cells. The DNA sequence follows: TGCGCCAGCAGCTTCAGGACAGGGGTTTACAATGAGCAGTTCTTC. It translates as CASSFRTGVYNEQFF. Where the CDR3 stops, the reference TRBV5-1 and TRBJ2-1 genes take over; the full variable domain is KAGVTQTPRYLIKTRGQQVTLSCSPISGHRSVSWYQQTPGQGLQFLFEYFSETQRNKGNFPGRFSGRQFSNSRSEMNVSTLELGDSALYLCASSFRTGVYNEQFFGPGTRLTVL.